Listed below are T cell receptor beta chains from one sample, sequenced in a study of CD8+CD57+ T cells in acquired aplastic anemia. Each CDR3 protein is one row after TCRdb ran MiXCR on the reads. The data contain 150,000 to 200,000 distinct CDR3 sequences, just under 45% of them singletons. The sequenced sample consisted of sorted CD4+, CD8+, or CD8+CD57+ T cells (not recorded which) from PBMCs. These receptors all come from a human donor in good health. Each CDR3 is given with its conserved first and last residue. A D gene is named only where the DNA matches it firmly. Size is stated for part of the rows, as once, few or many counts, or as a class when the clone is expanded.

TRBJ1-2 NA TRBD1 TRBV12-3/TRBV12-4 CASRPPGQGHYGYTF TGTGCCAGCAGGCCACCGGGACAGGGGCACTATGGCTACACCTTC
TRBJ1-1 NA TRBD1 TRBV13 CASSPRTGKNTEAFF TGTGCCAGCAGCCCCAGGACAGGGAAGAACACTGAAGCTTTCTTT
TRBJ2-2 NA NA TRBV19 CASSIVSGTGELFF TGTGCCAGTAGTATAGTATCAGGGACCGGGGAGCTGTTTTTT
TRBJ1-4 NA NA TRBV20-1 CSAPQAQFRGSNEKLSF TGCAGTGCTCCCCAGGCCCAATTCAGGGGTTCTAATGAAAAACTGTCTTTT
TRBJ1-6 few TRBD1 TRBV27 CASSLQGQTNSPLHF TGTGCCAGCAGTTTACAGGGACAGACGAATTCACCCCTCCACTTT
TRBJ2-7 NA NA TRBV27 CASSIGRLGYEQYF TGTGCCAGCAGTATCGGTCGACTGGGGTACGAGCAGTACTTC
TRBJ1-5 many TRBD1 TRBV20-1 CSARDERGGSIVSNQPQHF TGCAGTGCTAGAGATGAGAGAGGGGGCTCAATAGTTAGCAATCAGCCCCAGCATTTT
TRBJ2-7 many NA TRBV5-4 CASSLVPTYEQYF TGTGCCAGCAGCTTGGTACCCACTTACGAGCAGTACTTC
TRBJ2-3 many TRBD2 TRBV24-1 CATSDPPGTSGGNRTDTQYF TGTGCCACCAGTGATCCGCCGGGGACTAGCGGCGGAAACCGCACAGATACGCAGTATTTT
TRBJ1-1 NA TRBD1 TRBV19 CASSWQRDRGNTEAFF TGTGCCAGTAGTTGGCAGCGGGACAGGGGCAACACTGAAGCTTTCTTT
TRBJ2-5 NA TRBD1 TRBV19 CASSSGQGYETQYF TGTGCCAGTAGTAGCGGACAGGGTTACGAGACCCAGTACTTC
TRBJ1-6 few TRBD1 TRBV3-1 CASRRTGGVNNSPLHF TGTGCCAGCAGACGGACAGGGGGCGTAAATAATTCACCCCTCCACTTT
TRBJ2-2 few TRBD2 TRBV30 CAWSQGLDTGELFF TGTGCCTGGAGCCAGGGACTAGATACTGGGGAGCTGTTTTTT